One sample yielded the 12 T cell receptor beta chains listed below, sequenced in a study of PD-1 blockade in mismatch repair-deficient tumors. Assay: immunoSEQ multiplex PCR; the TCRdb copy retains only in-frame clones and omits some. Of 40,000 to 60,000 clones in the sample, over 75% were seen once. The sequences come from peripheral blood, collected roughly 21 weeks after starting pembrolizumab. These receptors all stem from an adult with mismatch repair-deficient cancer.

This clone was detected a few times. This rearrangement joins TRBV2 to TRBJ2-5, with 7 positions matching TRBD1. Germline V gene data show CDR1 as SNHLY and CDR2 as FYNNEI. CDR3 length equals 14 residues. The V and J ends lost 5 bases and 4 bases, in that order; junction bases with no gene match: 7. CDR3 nucleotides: TGTGCCAGCAGTACGTTCGACAGGGCAGAGACCCAGTACTTC. Protein product: CASSTFDRAETQYF.

The chain employs TRBV7-9 and TRBJ2-1, with D perhaps given as TRBD1 or TRBD2 (7 bases each). Germline assignment: CDR1 SEHNR and CDR2 FQNEAQ (reference sequence). The CDR3 has 13 residues. Trimming left V 5 bases short and J 8 bases short, with 13 bases between. As DNA, the CDR3 is TGTGCCAGCAGCCAGGGAGGGGGCGATGAGCAGTTCTTC. Amino acid sequence: CASSQGGGDEQFF.

The V call is TRBV30, the J call TRBJ1-3; tentative D call: TRBD1 (5 bases). Germline CDR1 GTSNPN, CDR2 SVGIG (reference sequence). Trimming removed 0 bases from V and 2 bases from J, with 8 bases in between. This CDR3 has 14 amino acids. The CDR3 coding sequence is TGTGCCTGGAGTGTATCGGGGGCTGGAAACACCATATATTTT. This sequence encodes CAWSVSGAGNTIYF.

The rearrangement joins TRBV6-5 to TRBJ2-7, with D maybe TRBD2 (6 bases). The CDR3 extends over 14 amino acids. Trimming removed 6 bases at V and 7 bases at J, with 19 bases between. Germline CDR1 MNHEY, CDR2 SVGAGI. CDR3 in DNA: TGTGCCAGCAGGACCTTGGAGGGGCCGGAAGAGCAGTACTTC. Translation gives CASRTLEGPEEQYF.

The chain has TRBV19 and TRBJ2-2, with 12 positions matching TRBD2. This CDR3 is built from 17 residues. The trim removed 5 bases at V and 1 base at J, leaving 5 bases unmatched. CDR1 and CDR2 (germline): LNHDA, SQIVND (reference sequence). CDR3 DNA: TGTGCCAGTAGTGGCGGACTAGCGGGGAAGAACACCGGGGAGCTGTTTTTT. It specifies CASSGGLAGKNTGELFF.

The chain uses TRBV11-2 and TRBJ2-1; perhaps TRBD1 as D (7 bases). CDR1 and CDR2 from the germline V gene are SGHAT and FQNNGV. Between the trimmed V and J ends, which lost 5 bases and 1 base, there was a span of 21 bases. The CDR3 loop spans 18 amino acids. The CDR3 is CASSRSPGGRKSYNEQFF. The CDR3 nucleotides read TGTGCCAGCAGCAGAAGCCCAGGGGGGCGAAAGTCCTACAATGAGCAGTTCTTC.

V and J are TRBV20-1 and TRBJ1-1; no definite D call. V shed 3 bases and J shed 6 bases, with 8 bases lying between them. The CDR3 consists of 11 residues. Germline V gene lookup returns CDR1 DFQATT and CDR2 SNEGSKA (reference sequence). CDR3 amino acids: CSARGMAEAFF. The CDR3 region has the DNA TGCAGTGCTAGGGGTATGGCTGAAGCTTTCTTT.

The chain links TRBV27 to TRBJ1-4, with D possibly matching TRBD1 (5 bases). Trimming stripped 6 bases from V and 0 bases from J, with 20 bases between. Germline assignment: CDR1 MNHEY and CDR2 SMNVEV (reference sequence). This CDR3 comprises 18 residues. The CDR3: CASRRQRPRFATNEKLFF. The DNA for the CDR3 is TGTGCCAGCAGACGACAGCGTCCTAGGTTTGCAACTAATGAAAAACTGTTTTTT.

The chain couples TRBV11-1 to TRBJ2-2; D perhaps matches TRBD1 (6 bases). Deletions cut 1 base from V and 5 bases from J, with 11 bases between. The germline V gene has CDR1 SGHAT and CDR2 FQDESV (reference sequence). This CDR3 is built from 15 residues. CDR3 protein: CASSLEGTLTGELFF. As DNA, the CDR3 is TGTGCCAGCAGCTTAGAGGGGACACTTACCGGGGAGCTGTTTTTT.

Of note for this clone: The same CDR3 also results from other DNA sequences found in this sample. The chain recombines TRBV27 with TRBJ2-5, with 15 bases aligning to TRBD2. This CDR3 region has 16 residues. Germline V lookup: CDR1 MNHEY, CDR2 SMNVEV (reference sequence). Losses at the gene ends were 6 bases for V and 5 bases for J; bases not matched to a gene: 7. CDR3: CASSRGTSGRSETQYF. CDR3 nucleotide sequence: TGTGCCAGCAGCCGTGGGACTAGCGGGAGGAGTGAGACCCAGTACTTC.

CDR3 nucleotides: TGTGCCATCAGTGAGTCTGGGAAACGGACCTACGAGCAGTACTTC. This sequence encodes CAISESGKRTYEQYF. The V and J genes are TRBV10-3 and TRBJ2-7; no definite D call. Germline loops: CDR1 ENHRY, CDR2 SYGVKD. The CDR3 totals 15 residues. Trimming took off 0 bases at V and 2 bases at J, with 11 bases between the two ends.

V is TRBV19 and J is TRBJ1-3; tentatively, D is TRBD1 (6 bases). The germline V gene encodes CDR1 LNHDA and CDR2 SQIVND (reference sequence). This CDR3 has 13 amino acids. This CDR3 reads CATPGVSGNTIYF. The CDR3 coding sequence is TGTGCTACACCAGGGGTGTCTGGAAACACCATATATTTT. The whole variable domain, filled in from reference TRBV19 and TRBJ1-3, reads DGGITQSPKYLFRKEGQNVTLSCEQNLNHDAMYWYRQDPGQGLRLIYYSQIVNDFQKGDIAEGYSVSREKKESFPLTVTSAQKNPTAFYLCATPGVSGNTIYFGEGSWLTVV.